These 13 T cell receptor beta chains share one sample of origin, sequenced in a study of blood T cell repertoires in COVID-19. Clones were sequenced by immunoSEQ multiplex PCR, and TCRdb holds only the in-frame ones, with some missing. The sample records 150,000 or so clones, more than 85% being singletons. The sequencing sample was made of PBMCs or T cells enriched from blood (not recorded which). These receptors were taken from a human donor with acute COVID-19. The donor label of this sample is uncertain.

Only one count was recorded for this clone. The rearrangement links TRBV19 to TRBJ1-5; weak D call: TRBD1 (6 bases). Germline-derived CDR1 and CDR2 are LNHDA and SQIVND (reference sequence). V lost 5 bases to trimming and J lost 6 bases, with 20 bases between them. CDR3 length equals 16 residues. CDR3 nucleotides: TGTGCCAGTAGTCCCCCGAATCAGGGGCTGGGTCAGCCCCAGCATTTT. Residues: CASSPPNQGLGQPQHF.

The chain recombines TRBV7-9 with TRBJ2-7; D uncertain. The CDR3 has 12 amino acids. The V end lost 5 bases, the J end lost 3 bases, and 8 bases lay between the germline ends. The germline V gene has CDR1 SEHNR and CDR2 FQNEAQ (reference sequence). CDR3 DNA: TGTGCCAGCAGCCCCCAAAACTACGAGCAGTACTTC. This codes for CASSPQNYEQYF.

V is TRBV24-1 and J is TRBJ2-7; 8 nucleotides match TRBD2. V lost 9 bases and J lost 2; bases outside the gene matches: 14. This CDR3 has 16 amino acids. The germline CDR1 and CDR2 sequences are KGHDR and SFDVKD. CDR3 region: CATFGAISGSTYEQYF. As DNA, the CDR3 is TGTGCCACCTTCGGGGCTATCAGCGGGAGTACCTACGAGCAGTACTTC.

This chain links TRBV4-1 with TRBJ2-6; tentatively, D is TRBD2 (5 bases). The length of the CDR3 is 18 residues. Germline assignment: CDR1 MGHRA and CDR2 YSYEKL. V lost 5 bases and J lost 3, with 20 bases in between. DNA of the CDR3: TGCGCCAGCAGCGCCAAGAGGGCCCTGGCCCTTGGGGCCAACGTCCTGACTTTC. This translates into CASSAKRALALGANVLTF.

The chain uses TRBV11-2 and TRBJ2-3; 7 bases agree with TRBD2. With V trimmed by 1 base and J by 3 bases, 4 bases remained unmatched. Germline-derived CDR1 and CDR2 are SGHAT and FQNNGV. The CDR3 loop spans 15 amino acids. The CDR3 nucleotides read TGTGCCAGCAGCTTAGGGGGCGGGGGAACAGATACGCAGTATTTT. Its translation is CASSLGGGGTDTQYF.

This chain links TRBV27 with TRBJ2-7; the match to TRBD1 covers 7 bases. The CDR3 has 13 residues. Germline CDR1 and CDR2: MNHEY and SMNVEV (reference sequence). V gave up 5 bases and J gave up 2 bases; unmatched junction bases: 3. This CDR3 is CASSTTGAYEQYF. The CDR3 coding sequence is TGTGCCAGCAGTACAACAGGGGCCTACGAGCAGTACTTC.

The chain couples TRBV19 to TRBJ2-4, with 9 bases that match TRBD1. The germline gives CDR1 LNHDA, CDR2 SQIVND (reference sequence). The junction had 5 bases not matched to a gene; V was cut back by 5 bases and J by 0 bases. The CDR3 has 16 amino acids. CDR3 loop: CASSEQGALAKNIQYF. CDR3 DNA: TGTGCCAGTAGTGAACAGGGGGCGTTAGCCAAAAACATTCAGTACTTC.

V gene TRBV4-2 combines with J gene TRBJ2-7, with TRBD1 matching over 7 bases. The CDR3 sequence is 18 residues long. CDR1 LGHNA and CDR2 YNFKEQ come from the germline V gene. Trimming took 1 base from V and 0 from J; bases not matched to a gene: 12. The CDR3 nucleotides are TGTGCCAGCAGCCAAGTTTCGGGACAGTGGTTGAGCTCCTACGAGCAGTACTTC. Protein: CASSQVSGQWLSSYEQYF.

The gene calls are TRBV5-1 and TRBJ2-2, with D possibly matching TRBD1 (6 bases). The CDR3 runs to 13 residues. Germline-derived CDR1 and CDR2 are SGHRS and YFSETQ. The V gene lost 2 bases and the J gene lost 4 bases, with 6 bases spanning the gap. The DNA of the CDR3 is TGCGCCAGCAGCTTAGGGGGCACCGGGGAGCTGTTTTTT. Residues: CASSLGGTGELFF.

The rearrangement uses TRBV7-2 and TRBJ1-5; tentative D call: TRBD1 (6 bases). The CDR3 is 15 amino acids. Looked up from germline, CDR1 is SGHTA and CDR2 is FQGNSA. Trimming left V 4 bases short and J 4 bases short, with 14 bases between. The CDR3 nucleotides are TGTGCCAGCAGCTGGCGGACAGTAGGAAATCAGCCCCAGCATTTT. Its protein product is CASSWRTVGNQPQHF.

The gene calls are TRBV5-4 and TRBJ2-7; D gene ambiguous. Per the germline V gene, CDR1 is SGHNT and CDR2 is YYREEE (reference sequence). V lost 0 bases, J lost 4 bases, and 11 bases lay in between. The CDR3 length is 14 residues. CDR3 sequence (DNA): TGTGCCAGCAGCTTGGGGCCAGATCTGTACGAGCAGTACTTC. Protein sequence: CASSLGPDLYEQYF.

The chain combines TRBV2 with TRBJ2-3, with D perhaps TRBD1 (5 bases). CDR3 length: 15 residues. In germline, CDR1 is SNHLY, CDR2 FYNNEI. V lost 6 bases to trimming and J lost 1 base, with 14 bases between them. The CDR3 protein is CASRETEYGTDTQYF. The CDR3 nucleotides read TGTGCCAGCAGGGAGACAGAATACGGCACAGATACGCAGTATTTT.

The V call is TRBV2, the J call TRBJ2-3; 11 positions match TRBD2. The CDR3 has 16 amino acids. The germline gives CDR1 SNHLY, CDR2 FYNNEI. J gave up 1 base and V 6 bases, and 6 bases lay outside the gene matches. The CDR3 loop is CASSPPTSGGTDTQYF. The CDR3 DNA reads as TGTGCCAGCAGCCCCCCGACTAGCGGGGGCACAGATACGCAGTATTTT.